This T cell receptor beta chain was profiled in a study of shared clonotypes between healthy human individuals. Regarding the study as a whole: Sequencing depth was a factor that was expected to affect clonotype sharing among donors. Relative to their counterparts shared across all four donors, non-shared clonotypes exhibited diminished generation probabilities.

For this clone: The antigen is undetermined.

There are 17 residues in the CDR3. V shed 1 base and J 4 bases; nucleotides not matched to a gene: 12. The V gene's germline CDR1 is SGHVS and CDR2 FQNEAQ. Naive CD8 populations comprised CD45RO-negative cells positively selected for CCR7, excluding terminally differentiated effector memory CD45RA+ cells. The donor cohort consisted entirely of Caucasian adults residing in Nashville, Tennessee. Profiling relied on immunoSEQ multiplex PCR, and the TCRdb table lists in-frame clones only, not all of them. Of around 2,000,000 clones listed, about 95% are singletons. This sequence originates from a man younger than 35 in good health. Sequencing was performed on naive CD8+ T cells sorted from blood. V and J are TRBV7-8 and TRBJ1-1; 7 bases map to TRBD1. This CDR3 is CASSLVPEGAQGTEAFF. The CDR3 DNA reads as TGTGCCAGCAGCTTAGTGCCGGAGGGGGCGCAGGGCACTGAAGCTTTCTTT.